This is a list of T cell receptor beta chains from one sample in a study of T cell repertoires in cytomegalovirus infection. TCRdb re-derived calls from the reads in MiXCR, one entry per CDR3 protein. This table holds roughly 220,000 distinct CDR3 sequences, about 40% found once. The antigens for these receptors are not known. Sequencing was performed on CD8+ T cells from cultured PBMCs, taken from culture after CMV antigen stimulation. Source of these receptors: a human donor in good health (CMV status not recorded). Some clones in this sample may be carry-over from other donors' samples. The CDR3 runs from the conserved cysteine through the conserved F or W.

cdr3_length | j_call | v_call | cdr3_aa
17 | TRBJ2-1 | TRBV4-1 | CASSQEELLAPNNEQFF
19 | TRBJ2-1 | TRBV28 | CASSLGSGARGESYNEQFF
13 | TRBJ2-7 | TRBV28 | CASSKTVSYEQYF
14 | TRBJ1-5 | TRBV2 | CASSEGLKGQPQHF
14 | TRBJ1-1 | TRBV27 | CASSPRTGPTEAFF
13 | TRBJ2-1 | TRBV27 | CASSLTGGSEQFF
14 | TRBJ1-5 | TRBV12-3/TRBV12-4 | CASSRTGGNQPQHF
12 | TRBJ2-2 | TRBV19 | CASTTRTGELFF
15 | TRBJ2-5 | TRBV15 | CATSLRGYSQETQYF
17 | TRBJ2-1 | TRBV11-3 | CASSLDNLEGSYNEQFF
16 | TRBJ2-1 | TRBV7-3 | CASSPRTSGLWDEQFF
14 | TRBJ2-7 | TRBV20-1 | CSANHLGTSYEQYF
13 | TRBJ2-7 | TRBV4-2 | CASSQSSFSEQYF
14 | TRBJ2-1 | TRBV5-1 | CASSLAVGANEQFF
17 | TRBJ1-5 | TRBV7-9 | CASSSDLRQAPNQPQHF
15 | TRBJ1-1 | TRBV7-6 | CASSLVGGEDTEAFF
17 | TRBJ1-2 | TRBV20-1 | CSARDITRPVWLYGYTF
14 | TRBJ2-5 | TRBV7-2 | CASSLDGFQETQYF
14 | TRBJ2-7 | TRBV27 | CASRDGGGAYEQYF
19 | TRBJ2-1 | TRBV7-3 | CASSPLAGGPSISYNEQFF
15 | TRBJ2-1 | TRBV10-1 | CASSDRGSTRDEQFF
13 | TRBJ1-2 | TRBV2 | CASRDRGYDGYTF
13 | TRBJ2-7 | TRBV4-1 | CASSQDTGSEQYF
17 | TRBJ1-1 | TRBV5-1 | CASSLSGTGIMNTEAFF
14 | TRBJ1-2 | TRBV4-1 | CASSQTIRTYGYTF
15 | TRBJ1-1 | TRBV9 | CASSSDREVNTEAFF
11 | TRBJ1-1 | TRBV11-2 | CASSSGTEAFF
13 | TRBJ1-2 | TRBV7-2 | CASSFGAVYGYTF
14 | TRBJ1-3 | TRBV6-5 | CASSPQGPGDTIYF
15 | TRBJ2-5 | TRBV4-1 | CASSQVTEGQETQYF
13 | TRBJ2-7 | TRBV7-4 | CASSLGRPGEQYF
15 | TRBJ2-7 | TRBV7-8 | CASSKNREPLYEQYF